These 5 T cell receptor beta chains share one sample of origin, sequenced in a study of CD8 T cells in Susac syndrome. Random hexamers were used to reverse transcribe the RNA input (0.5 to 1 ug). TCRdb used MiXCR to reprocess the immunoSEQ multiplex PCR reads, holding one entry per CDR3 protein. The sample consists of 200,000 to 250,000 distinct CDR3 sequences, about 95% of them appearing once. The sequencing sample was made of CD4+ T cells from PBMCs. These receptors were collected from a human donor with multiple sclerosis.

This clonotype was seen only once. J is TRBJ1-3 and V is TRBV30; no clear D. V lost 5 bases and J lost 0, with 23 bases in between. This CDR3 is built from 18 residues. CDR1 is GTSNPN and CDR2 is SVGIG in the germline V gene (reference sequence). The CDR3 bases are TGTGCCTGGGGCTCGGTCCGGGTCTCAAGGTTCTCTGGAAACACCATATATTTT. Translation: CAWGSVRVSRFSGNTIYF.

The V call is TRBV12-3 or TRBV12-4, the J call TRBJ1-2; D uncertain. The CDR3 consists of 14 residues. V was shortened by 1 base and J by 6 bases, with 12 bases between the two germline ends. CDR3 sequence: CASSLDVGEDGYTF. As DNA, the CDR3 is TGTGCCAGCAGTTTAGATGTCGGGGAAGATGGCTACACCTTC.

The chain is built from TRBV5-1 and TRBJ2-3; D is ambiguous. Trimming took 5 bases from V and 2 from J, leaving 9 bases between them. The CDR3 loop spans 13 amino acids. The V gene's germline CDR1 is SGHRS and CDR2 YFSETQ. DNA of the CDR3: TGCGCCAGCAGGCGACCTTCCACAGATACGCAGTATTTT. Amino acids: CASRRPSTDTQYF. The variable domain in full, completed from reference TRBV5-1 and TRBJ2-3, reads KAGVTQTPRYLIKTRGQQVTLSCSPISGHRSVSWYQQTPGQGLQFLFEYFSETQRNKGNFPGRFSGRQFSNSRSEMNVSTLELGDSALYLCASRRPSTDTQYFGPGTRLTVL.

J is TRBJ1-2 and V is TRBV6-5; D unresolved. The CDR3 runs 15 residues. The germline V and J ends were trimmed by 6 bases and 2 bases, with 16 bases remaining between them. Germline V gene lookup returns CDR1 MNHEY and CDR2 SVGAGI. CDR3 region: CASSNSGLRNYGYTF. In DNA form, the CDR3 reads TGTGCCAGCAGCAACTCCGGACTGAGAAACTATGGCTACACCTTC.

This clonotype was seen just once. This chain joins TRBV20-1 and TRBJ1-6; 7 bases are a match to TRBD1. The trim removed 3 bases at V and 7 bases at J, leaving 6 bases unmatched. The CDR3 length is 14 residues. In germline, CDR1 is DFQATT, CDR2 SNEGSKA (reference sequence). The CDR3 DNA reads TGCAGTGCTAGGGGAGACAGGGTGAATTCACCCCTCCACTTT. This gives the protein CSARGDRVNSPLHF.